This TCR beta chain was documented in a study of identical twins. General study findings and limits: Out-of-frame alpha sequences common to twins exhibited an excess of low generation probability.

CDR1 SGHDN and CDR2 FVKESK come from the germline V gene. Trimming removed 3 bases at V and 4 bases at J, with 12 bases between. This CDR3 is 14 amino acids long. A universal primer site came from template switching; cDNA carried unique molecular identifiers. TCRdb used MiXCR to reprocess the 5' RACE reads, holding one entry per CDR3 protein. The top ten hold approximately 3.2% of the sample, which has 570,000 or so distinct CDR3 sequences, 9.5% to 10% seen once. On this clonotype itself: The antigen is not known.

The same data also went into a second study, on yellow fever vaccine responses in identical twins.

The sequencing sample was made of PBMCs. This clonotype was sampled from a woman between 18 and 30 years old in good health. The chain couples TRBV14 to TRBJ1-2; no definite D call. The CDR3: CASSHEGRSYGYTF. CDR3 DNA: TGTGCCAGCAGCCACGAAGGGAGGAGCTATGGCTACACCTTC.